These 27 T cell receptor beta chains were sequenced from one sample in a study of T cells in Graves' hyperthyroidism and ophthalmopathy. Template material for amplifying TCR beta CDR3 regions consisted of RNA transcripts. HTBI primers were the set used in a first-round RT-PCR of the TCR CDR3. Each CDR3 protein gets one entry after TCRdb re-called the multiplex PCR reads with MiXCR. The sample lists around 380,000 distinct CDR3 sequences, roughly 13% occurring once. Sequencing was carried out using blood. The receptor set was obtained from a young man with Graves' hyperthyroidism that later progressed to Graves' ophthalmopathy.

This clonotype was detected a few times. This chain joins TRBV27 and TRBJ2-1; TRBD2 is a possible D gene (7 bases). This CDR3 is built from 15 residues. The V and J ends lost 3 bases and 4 bases respectively, with 13 bases between them. Germline lookup yields CDR1 MNHEY and CDR2 SMNVEV (reference sequence). The CDR3 loop is CASSLRGGHYNEQFF. Here the CDR3 DNA reads TGTGCCAGCAGTTTGAGGGGGGGCCATTACAATGAGCAGTTCTTC.

This clonotype was picked up many times. This rearrangement joins TRBV5-4 to TRBJ2-7; 7 positions match TRBD2. CDR1 and CDR2 from the germline V gene are SGHNT and YYREEE (reference sequence). After removal of 3 bases from V and 3 bases from J, the junction contained 3 bases not matched to a gene. The CDR3 is made up of 13 amino acids. CDR3 in DNA: TGTGCCAGCAGCTATGGGACTAACTACGAGCAGTACTTC. Protein product: CASSYGTNYEQYF.

This clonotype was seen only a few times. The chain is built from TRBV7-8 and TRBJ1-2; perhaps TRBD1 as D (6 bases). Germline V gives CDR1 SGHVS, CDR2 FQNEAQ. The CDR3 is 14 amino acids. The V end lost 1 base, the J end lost 5 bases, and 11 bases lay between the germline ends. CDR3 sequence reads: CASSLGGAEYGYTF. CDR3 nucleotides: TGTGCCAGCAGCTTAGGGGGGGCAGAGTATGGCTACACCTTC.

This clonotype appeared a few times. V gene TRBV5-6 combines with J gene TRBJ2-2, with D hard to call. Germline-derived CDR1 and CDR2 are SGHDT and YYEEEE. The CDR3 totals 12 residues. Trimming took 1 base from V and 7 from J, leaving 5 bases between them. The CDR3, as DNA: TGTGCCAGCAGCTTGTTTTTCGGGGAGCTGTTTTTT. This gives the protein CASSLFFGELFF.

The sample holds many counts of this clonotype. V and J are TRBV18 and TRBJ1-1; D not resolved. The CDR3 runs to 14 residues. Germline CDR1 KGHSH, CDR2 LQKENI. V was shortened by 3 bases and J by 1 base, with 9 bases between the two germline ends. As DNA, the CDR3 is TGTGCCAGCTCACCGATTGACGGGAACACTGAAGCTTTCTTT. Translated, it gives CASSPIDGNTEAFF.

This clonotype has at least ten counts. The chain is built from TRBV20-1 and TRBJ1-1; 10 nucleotides agree with TRBD1. Trimming removed 2 bases from V and 5 bases from J; junction bases left unmatched: 14. Germline lookup yields CDR1 DFQATT and CDR2 SNEGSKA (reference sequence). This CDR3 contains 17 residues. The CDR3 nucleotides are TGCAGTGCTAGACTAGCCTCTCTCGACAGGGGGCGGACTGAAGCTTTCTTT. Translating it yields CSARLASLDRGRTEAFF.

In its sample, this clonotype was seen many times. Here the CDR3 reads CSARGHRETQYF. The CDR3 bases are TGCAGTGCTCGGGGCCACAGGGAGACCCAGTACTTC. This chain uses TRBV20-1 with TRBJ2-5, with D possibly being TRBD1 or TRBD2 (5 bases each). Trimming took 5 bases from V and 5 from J, leaving 12 bases between them. This CDR3 contains 12 residues. Germline V gives CDR1 DFQATT, CDR2 SNEGSKA (reference sequence).

There are many counts of this clonotype. The CDR3 DNA reads as TGTGCCAGCAGTTTACTTGACAGGTTCGGGTATGGCTACACCTTC. Amino acids: CASSLLDRFGYGYTF. The chain is built from TRBV28 and TRBJ1-2; possible D gene TRBD1, 6 bases. CDR3 size: 15 residues. CDR1 and CDR2 from the germline V gene are MDHEN and SYDVKM. V shed 2 bases and J shed 5 bases, with 15 bases lying between them.

This clonotype was seen a few times. An end of the junction does not agree with germline; a read error may underlie this. This rearrangement joins TRBV30 to TRBJ2-3; no clear D gene. CDR1 and CDR2 from the germline V gene are GTSNPN and SVGIG (reference sequence). The CDR3 is 15 residues long. The CDR3: CACQKESPSRDTQYF. In DNA form, the CDR3 reads TGTGCCTGCCAAAAGGAATCCCCAAGCAGAGATACGCAGTATTTT.

The chain links TRBV4-1 to TRBJ1-6; 7 nucleotides agree with TRBD1. The V gene's germline CDR1 is MGHRA and CDR2 YSYEKL. The CDR3 length is 15 residues. Trimming at V came to 1 base and at J to 7 bases, leaving 4 bases not matched to a gene. The DNA for the CDR3 is TGCGCCAGCAGCCAAGTTGACAGGGAAAATTCACCCCTCCACTTT. Residues: CASSQVDRENSPLHF.

Comment on this clonotype: The junction departs from germline at one end; a sequencing error may be responsible. V and J are TRBV4-2 and TRBJ1-4; D is undetermined. The CDR3 loop spans 16 amino acids. Germline V gene data show CDR1 as LGHNA and CDR2 as YNFKEQ. CDR3: CASSPKIGLLNEKLSF. CDR3 in DNA: TGTGCCAGCAGCCCAAAGATCGGGCTCCTTAATGAAAAACTGTCTTTT.

The chain employs TRBV5-1 and TRBJ1-2; D remains unclear. V lost 1 base and J lost 4, with 8 bases in between. The CDR3 has 13 amino acids. CDR1 is SGHRS and CDR2 is YFSETQ in the germline V gene. The chain's CDR3 is CASSLWSGYGYTF. CDR3 nucleotide sequence: TGCGCCAGCAGCTTGTGGTCTGGCTATGGCTACACCTTC. The full variable domain, with the rest looked up from reference TRBV5-1 and TRBJ1-2, is KAGVTQTPRYLIKTRGQQVTLSCSPISGHRSVSWYQQTPGQGLQFLFEYFSETQRNKGNFPGRFSGRQFSNSRSEMNVSTLELGDSALYLCASSLWSGYGYTFGSGTRLTVV.

This clonotype appeared once. This sequence joins TRBV28 and TRBJ2-3, with TRBD1 matching over 7 bases. Trimming cost V 6 bases and J 2 bases; bases outside gene matches: 8. CDR1 and CDR2 (germline): MDHEN, SYDVKM. This CDR3 is built from 15 residues. The CDR3 bases are TGTGCCAGCAGCCAAGACAGGGTCGACACAGATACGCAGTATTTT. It is translated as CASSQDRVDTDTQYF. The entire variable domain, with the rest obtained from reference TRBV28 and TRBJ2-3, is as follows: DVKVTQSSRYLVKRTGEKVFLECVQDMDHENMFWYRQDPGLGLRLIYFSYDVKMKEKGDIPEGYSVSREKKERFSLILESASTNQTSMYLCASSQDRVDTDTQYFGPGTRLTVL.

Concerning this clonotype: With a much larger clone just one base away, this may be a read error. The chain uses TRBV9 and TRBJ2-2; 9 bases line up with TRBD2. V shed 3 bases, J shed 7 bases, and the junction held 7 bases outside the gene matches. The CDR3 sequence is 15 residues long. CDR1 is SGDLS and CDR2 is YYNGEE in the germline V gene. CDR3 DNA sequence: TGTGCCAGCAGCGGGACTAGCGTTGGGGGCGGGGAGCTGTTTTTT. Translating gives CASSGTSVGGGELFF.

The V gene is TRBV19, the J gene TRBJ1-2; D may be TRBD1 (5 bases). This CDR3 is built from 14 residues. V was cut by 5 bases and J by 4 bases, with 14 bases left in between. Germline CDR1 is LNHDA and CDR2 is SQIVND (reference sequence). The chain's CDR3 is CASSERDFSYGYTF. CDR3 bases: TGTGCCAGTAGTGAAAGGGACTTTTCCTATGGCTACACCTTC. The whole variable domain, filled in from reference TRBV19 and TRBJ1-2, reads DGGITQSPKYLFRKEGQNVTLSCEQNLNHDAMYWYRQDPGQGLRLIYYSQIVNDFQKGDIAEGYSVSREKKESFPLTVTSAQKNPTAFYLCASSERDFSYGYTFGSGTRLTVV.

The table lists this clonotype with a few counts. Compared with germline, one end of the junction differs, possibly owing to a read error. This chain uses TRBV14 with TRBJ2-1; 12 nucleotides agree with TRBD2. Looked up from germline, CDR1 is SGHDN and CDR2 is FVKESK. The CDR3 contains 18 residues. This chain's CDR3 is CASGQEETSGGAGDEQFF. The DNA for the CDR3 is TGTGCCAGCGGCCAAGAGGAGACTAGCGGGGGTGCGGGCGATGAGCAGTTCTTC. Combining the CDR3 with reference TRBV14 and TRBJ2-1 gives the whole variable domain EAGVTQFPSHSVIEKGQTVTLRCDPISGHDNLYWYRRVMGKEIKFLLHFVKESKQDESGMPNNRFLAERTGGTYSTLKVQPAELEDSGVYFCASGQEETSGGAGDEQFFGPGTRLTVL.

This rearrangement joins TRBV4-1 to TRBJ1-4; TRBD1 is a possible D gene (5 bases). Germline CDR1 is MGHRA and CDR2 is YSYEKL. The CDR3 spans 16 residues. V was clipped by 4 bases and J by 4 bases, with 16 bases between them. The CDR3 loop reads CASSRVKGTFNEKLFF. CDR3 sequence (DNA): TGCGCCAGCAGCCGGGTGAAAGGGACCTTTAATGAAAAACTGTTTTTT.

The table lists this clonotype with many counts. V gene TRBV28 combines with J gene TRBJ1-6; D call uncertain. Between the trimmed V and J ends, which lost 6 bases and 3 bases, there was a span of 12 bases. The CDR3 loop spans 15 amino acids. In germline, CDR1 is MDHEN, CDR2 SYDVKM. CDR3 in DNA: TGTGCCAGCAGGGGTCCGGGAATCTATAATTCACCCCTCCACTTT. This codes for CASRGPGIYNSPLHF.

This clonotype was counted many times. V and J are TRBV11-2 and TRBJ2-7; 7 bases align to TRBD1. The CDR3 consists of 14 residues. Germline CDR1 and CDR2: SGHAT and FQNNGV. After removal of 0 bases from V and 6 bases from J, the junction contained 5 bases not matched to a gene. The CDR3 region is CASSLETGPGEQYF. The CDR3 DNA follows: TGTGCCAGCAGCTTAGAGACAGGGCCAGGCGAGCAGTACTTC.

This clonotype was seen at least ten times. J is TRBJ2-5 and V is TRBV14; 14 bases agree with TRBD2. CDR3 size: 15 residues. The junction had 5 bases not matched to a gene; V was cut back by 5 bases and J by 6 bases. The germline gives CDR1 SGHDN, CDR2 FVKESK. The CDR3: CASSSGLAGVKTQYF. The CDR3 DNA follows: TGTGCCAGCAGCTCGGGACTAGCGGGGGTGAAGACCCAGTACTTC.

The J gene is TRBJ1-1, the V gene TRBV20-1, with TRBD1 identical over 11 bases. Germline V gene sequence: CDR1 DFQATT, CDR2 SNEGSKA (reference sequence). Losses at the gene ends were 6 bases for V and 2 bases for J; bases not matched to a gene: 2. The CDR3 is 13 residues long. CDR3 in amino acids: CSAGQGGNTEAFF. The CDR3 region has the DNA TGCAGTGCGGGACAGGGGGGAAACACTGAAGCTTTCTTT.

This clonotype appeared many times. This rearrangement joins TRBV7-9 to TRBJ1-3; 8 bases are shared with TRBD1. The CDR3 contains 13 residues. The trim removed 5 bases at V and 6 bases at J, leaving 3 bases unmatched. Germline CDR1 reads SEHNR; CDR2 reads FQNEAQ (reference sequence). The CDR3 spells CASSKTGENTIYF. The CDR3 bases are TGTGCCAGCAGCAAGACAGGGGAAAACACCATATATTTT.

This clonotype was recorded at least ten times. The chain has TRBV28 and TRBJ2-5, with 8 bases that match TRBD2. The V gene end was trimmed by 6 bases and the J gene end by 2 bases; junction bases not matched to a gene: 11. The CDR3 runs 16 residues. Germline V gene lookup returns CDR1 MDHEN and CDR2 SYDVKM. CDR3 nucleotides: TGTGCCAGCAGGGGCGTGACGGGGGGGATACAAGAGACCCAGTACTTC. Translating it yields CASRGVTGGIQETQYF.

This clonotype was observed at least ten times. This rearrangement joins TRBV20-1 to TRBJ1-1; the match to TRBD1 covers 11 bases. Germline values: CDR1 DFQATT, CDR2 SNEGSKA (reference sequence). The CDR3 consists of 14 residues. V lost 5 bases and J lost 2; bases outside the gene matches: 4. The CDR3 spells CSAPDRGRNTEAFF. Written as DNA, the CDR3 is TGCAGTGCTCCGGACAGGGGGCGCAACACTGAAGCTTTCTTT.

The chain is built from TRBV4-2 and TRBJ2-5; 9 bases align to TRBD1. Germline loops: CDR1 LGHNA, CDR2 YNFKEQ. V lost 0 bases, J lost 4 bases, and 3 bases stayed unmatched. This CDR3 has 15 amino acids. In nucleotides, the CDR3 is TGTGCCAGCAGCCAAGATTCGACAGGGGGAGAGACCCAGTACTTC. This encodes CASSQDSTGGETQYF.

This clonotype has a count of ten or more. The V call is TRBV6-1, the J call TRBJ2-2, with 8 positions matching TRBD2. Looked up from germline, CDR1 is MNHNS and CDR2 is SASEGT. The V segment lost 6 bases and the J segment 9 bases; nucleotides outside the gene matches: 9. The CDR3 contains 14 residues. The CDR3 DNA reads as TGTGCCAGCAGCCCCGGGGGGGCGCCTAGGGAGCTGTTTTTT. Amino acid sequence: CASSPGGAPRELFF.

This rearrangement joins TRBV6-4 to TRBJ1-5, with TRBD1 matching 10 bases. Germline trimming cut 6 bases from V and 11 bases from J; bases unmatched to any gene: 10. Germline V CDR1 and CDR2: MRHNA, SNTAGT. This CDR3 is built from 14 residues. In DNA form, the CDR3 reads TGTGCCAGCAGACAAGGACAGGGGGTAGGGGCCCAGCATTTT. Encoded protein: CASRQGQGVGAQHF.